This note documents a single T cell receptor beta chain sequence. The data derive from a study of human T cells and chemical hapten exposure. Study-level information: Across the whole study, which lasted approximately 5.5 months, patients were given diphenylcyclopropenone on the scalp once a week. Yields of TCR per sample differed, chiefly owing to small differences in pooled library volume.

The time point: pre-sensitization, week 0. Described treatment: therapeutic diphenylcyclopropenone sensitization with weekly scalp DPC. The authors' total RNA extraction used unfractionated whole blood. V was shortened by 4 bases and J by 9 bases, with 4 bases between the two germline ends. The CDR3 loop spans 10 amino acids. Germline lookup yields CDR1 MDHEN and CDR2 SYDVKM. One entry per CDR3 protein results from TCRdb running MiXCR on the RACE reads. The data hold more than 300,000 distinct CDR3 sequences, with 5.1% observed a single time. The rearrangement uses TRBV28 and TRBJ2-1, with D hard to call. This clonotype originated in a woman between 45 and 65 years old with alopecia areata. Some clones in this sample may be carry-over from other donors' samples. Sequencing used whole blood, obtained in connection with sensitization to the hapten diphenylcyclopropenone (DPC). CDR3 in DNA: TGTGCCAGCAGTTATAGTGAGCAGTTCTTC. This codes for CASSYSEQFF.